This T cell receptor (beta chain) derives from a study of cytomegalovirus exposure and HLA in healthy donors (TCRdb year 2017). About the full investigation: An earlier analysis of fewer than 750 of the donors reported 276 Gb of sequence data and 117 million unique TCR beta sequences obtained from roughly 170 million T cells. An early release that covered about 600 HLA-typed donors contained approximately 290 gigabases of sequencing data and approximately 85 million unique TCR sequences. Of the roughly 410 genotyped donors, 65% to 90% were placed in the genetic ancestry cluster associated with self-reported Caucasian donors. The study aimed to test whether cataloging public T cell receptors could reveal signatures of past pathogen exposure. The T cell repertoires of roughly 660 subjects were profiled by immunosequencing and related to cytomegalovirus serostatus. Along with the approximately 700-subject first cohort, a separate validation cohort of over a hundred different subjects was used. High-throughput TCR immunosequencing, statistical association of individual TCRs with disease status, and machine learning were combined to predict cytomegalovirus infection status. In a later analysis, previously published TCR beta repertoires from hundreds of donors were re-analyzed and high-resolution HLA genotyping was added so that TCR occurrence patterns could be studied. The later analysis used no new phenotypic data to find candidate immune exposures, relying instead on TCR beta sequences and their occurrence across donors. An earlier analysis of roughly 600 of the donors used high-throughput TCR beta sequencing to judge whether each TCR beta V gene segment behaved as functional or pseudogenic. Donor age, sex, ethnicity and CMV serostatus were compiled alongside the repertoire data. In a later genetic analysis, genome-wide SNP genotypes for about 55% of the roughly 700 donors were used, and that subset was treated as a discovery cohort. Every discovery cohort repertoire had been produced on one sequencing platform. Both class I and class II loci were covered by HLA typing, at four-digit resolution. The number of typed donors differed by locus: 629-630 for A, B, C, DRB1 and DQB1; 500 to 550 for DQA1; around 580 for DPA1; and 400 to 480 for DPB1. Because of strong linkage in the cohort, five DR-DQ haplotypes were treated as single units for association and clustering. On average, about 240,000 unique TCR beta nucleotide sequences were sequenced per donor among about 400 genotyped donors of the cohort, with roughly 18% of those sequences being non-productive. What the work shows at the level of the full study, not this receptor alone: Three of the identified cytomegalovirus-associated TCR beta chains were confirmed in vitro to be specific for cytomegalovirus antigens. Because HLA typing was unavailable for some donors at each locus, only the typed subset was used in association tests. A cluster of highly shared sequence variants was judged likely to be a technical artifact of the sequencing pipeline. A later analysis reported that several top co-occurrence clusters appeared linked to parvovirus B19, influenza, CMV and Epstein-Barr virus. A later analysis found that HLA-associated TCR beta chains were more clonally expanded and had lower generation probabilities than equally common non-associated chains. Broadly in line with IMGT annotations, most TCR beta V segments showed up in productive rearrangements about 87% or about 30% of the time in an earlier analysis of 450 to 600 of the donors. Presence/absence analyses assumed roughly uniform sequencing depth across donors, an assumption that may not hold. This cohort had only TCR beta chains sequenced, and the lack of alpha or paired-chain data limited which features could be detected. It was suggested by the authors that the approach could potentially be generalized to other disease states and immunological phenotypes. According to a later analysis, most CMV-associated TCR beta chains appeared to be HLA-restricted, and the HLA associations seemed to be driven largely by CMV exposure. In a later analysis, some 17,000 TCR beta sequences were associated with specific HLA alleles at a false discovery rate of 0.05. Immune exposure information for the cohort was limited to CMV serostatus. The 87-base-pair reads could not distinguish some IMGT-functional V segments, including TRBV6-2 and TRBV6-3, so those segments were excluded. Across donors, most TCR sequences were observed very rarely, whereas some public TCRs were present in many individuals. The classifier was reported to diagnose cytomegalovirus status with high specificity and sensitivity in both the original and validation cohorts. V-gene and J-gene trimming of TCR beta chains was associated with a missense DCLRE1C variant in a later genetic analysis, and the association was replicated in an independent cohort. A total of fewer than 200 TCR beta chains were listed by the study as associated with cytomegalovirus. A further reported finding was that TCR beta sequences accurately predicted the HLA-A and HLA-B alleles for most subjects in the first cohort. A later analysis found that TCR association rates varied across HLA loci, with DRB1 alleles showing the most associated TCRs and HLA-C alleles the fewest. A later genetic analysis reported fewer N-insertions in productive TCRs among donors in an Asian-associated ancestry cluster than the approximately 700-donor mean. Linkage disequilibrium might explain the correlated functional status among segregating V segments, but an unknown experimental factor could not be ruled out. The earlier analysis of almost 600 of the donors excluded roughly 17 rarely observed V segments, including chromosome 9 orphons, because counts were too low. When HLA alleles, especially DR and DQ, strongly co-occurred, attributing TCR associations to individual alleles was difficult.

Concerning this clone: The antigen it recognizes is unknown. No clone much larger than this one lies a single base away; base qualities are absent.

Libraries came from the immunoSEQ multiplex PCR assay. The multiplex PCR relied on a mix of 60 forward primers for TCR Vbeta segments and 13 reverse primers for TCR Jbeta segments. Amplification of the CDR3 region of rearranged TCR beta genes was performed with a multiplex PCR assay on genomic DNA. Amplified TCR beta libraries were sequenced as 87-base-pair reads on the Illumina HiSeq System. The authors' pipeline ran thus. Across the roughly 670 repertoires, a later analysis counted approximately 83 million unique TCR beta chains, roughly 11 million of which were shared by at least two donors. Raw reads were error-corrected and collapsed into unique sequences with a nearest-neighbor algorithm that merged closely related sequences to remove PCR and sequencing errors. V, D and J gene segments were assigned by aligning CDR3 sequences to IMGT reference sequences. For a sequence to be retained, at least a six-nucleotide match to both a V gene segment and a J gene segment was required. Rearrangements were classified as productive when the CDR3 lacked stop codons and remained in frame with V and J, and all other rearrangements were classified as non-productive. Following IMGT convention, CDR3 was defined as the stretch from the second conserved V-encoded cysteine up to the conserved J-encoded phenylalanine. The earlier analysis of 587 of the donors excluded sequences that lacked an unambiguous match to a single V gene segment. In an earlier analysis of a few hundred of the donors, a V segment was called functional when productive rearrangements were above 56.7%, and segregating when the standard deviation between donors exceeded 5%. To diagnose cytomegalovirus status from the catalog of TCR beta chain sequences, a statistical classification framework was built. A later analysis assigned V and J genes by comparing TCR nucleotide sequences with IMGT/GENE-DB human TR gene sequences. Using the TCRdist pipeline, a later analysis assigned CDR3 sequences along with most-parsimonious VDJ recombination scenarios. In a later analysis, each TCR beta chain was defined by its CDR3 amino acid sequence together with its V-gene family, and reads lacking a unique V-gene family were excluded. As a way to deal with suspected cross-contamination and a sequencing artifact, a later analysis dropped 450 to 700 nucleotide sequences that were highly shared and had low generation probability. In a later analysis, a clonal expansion index was calculated for each public chain from normalized within-repertoire ranks of inferred template counts. In a later analysis, generation probabilities were computed with a VDJ recombination model fitted to out-of-frame rearrangements, and the resulting probabilities were checked against IGoR. In a later analysis, TCR-TCR, TCR-HLA and TCR-CMV co-occurrence was scored with hypergeometric tests, and a repertoire-size bias correction was applied to TCR pairs. A later analysis estimated false discovery rates by permuting HLA or CMV assignments 20 times. In a later analysis, co-occurring TCRs were grouped using DBSCAN, with TCRdist sequence similarity added in when clustering inside HLA-allele-positive subsets. Co-occurrence clustering excluded repertoires with fewer than 30,000 or more than 120,000 public chains, plus five with anomalous nucleotide sharing. TCRdb carries this immuneACCESS record with in-frame sequences only. Its versions omit some clonotypes, under half of them owing to an unresolved V gene in the studies checked, with the rest unexplained. The DNA was the basis for D and trimming; V, J and clone size are from that table. Within this sample are over 55,000 clones, with around 83% of them counted one time only. The biggest ten clones account for over 1.5% of the sample.

The cohort comprised 666 healthy bone marrow donors. All cohort members were sampled while nominally healthy, although unrecorded immune exposures were likely present. The donor was CMV seronegative and was included in the group of around 320 seronegative cohort members. A peripheral blood sample was collected from each donor, and TCR beta sequencing was performed on peripheral blood mononuclear cells. Genomic DNA was extracted from the blood cell samples with the Qiagen DNeasy Blood Extraction Kit. Ends trimmed: V by 6 bases, J by 0 bases; bases unmatched to a gene: 5. The germline V gene specifies MNHEY as CDR1 and SVGAGI as CDR2. The cysteine opens and the phenylalanine closes a CDR3 of 15 amino acids. Only the CDR3 region is kept as DNA, spanning 45 bases read in frame from base 1.

The TCR sequence derives from a man aged 35 to 55 in good health and CMV-seronegative. The chain employs TRBV6-5 and TRBJ2-1, and 7 junctional nucleotides match TRBD1. The sequencing sample was made of PBMCs. The CDR3: CASRTGQSSYNEQFF. In nucleotides, the sequence is TGTGCCAGCAGGACAGGGCAAAGCTCCTACAATGAGCAGTTCTTC.